These 20 T cell receptor beta chains originate from one sample sequenced in a study of human T cells and chemical hapten exposure (dated by TCRdb to the early 2020s). The method was RACE. Sequencing used a NextSeq 500. TCRdb ran its own pipeline on the public reads, namely fastp trimming at Q25 and MiXCR clone calling, and kept in-frame beta chains. Each record represents a unique CDR3 protein, reported with the most common genes and DNA among its rows. The sample records about 46,000 distinct CDR3 sequences, roughly 4.5% of which are singletons. The ten largest clones represent about 1.6% of the sample. The label giving this sample's time point can be read as: healthy volunteer bleed at 2 weeks. Total RNA was extracted from unfractionated whole blood that had been collected in Tempus Blood RNA tubes. The material sequenced was whole blood. These TCRs come from a female donor in good health. Some clones in this sample may be carry-over from other donors' samples.

This clonotype was observed at least ten times. This chain connects TRBV7-2 to TRBJ1-1, with D perhaps matching TRBD1 (5 bases). CDR1 and CDR2 from the germline V gene are SGHTA and FQGNSA. The CDR3 runs to 13 residues. V shed 4 bases and J shed 5 bases, with 11 bases lying between them. The chain's CDR3 is CASSSTGSTEAFF. CDR3 DNA sequence: TGTGCCAGCAGCTCCACAGGTTCTACTGAAGCTTTCTTT.

This clonotype was counted many times. V gene TRBV7-2 combines with J gene TRBJ1-4, with TRBD1 matching 9 bases. This CDR3 is 15 amino acids long. The V and J ends lost 5 bases and 8 bases, in that order; junction bases with no gene match: 9. Germline V gene sequence: CDR1 SGHTA, CDR2 FQGNSA. CDR3 nucleotides: TGTGCCAGCAGCGCTCAACAGGGGGCAAGGGAAAAACTGTTTTTT. This sequence encodes CASSAQQGAREKLFF.

This clonotype is judged medium-sized (0.01 to 0.1%). The junction shows a germline mismatch at one end, possibly a read error. J is TRBJ2-3 and V is TRBV7-7; tentatively, D is TRBD2 (5 bases). This CDR3 comprises 12 residues. In germline, CDR1 is SSHAT, CDR2 FNYEAQ (reference sequence). The CDR3, as DNA: TGTGCTAGCAGCGGAAACACAGATACGCAGTATTTT. Translation gives CASSGNTDTQYF.

This clonotype was seen a single time. The rearrangement joins TRBV19 to TRBJ2-1, with a weak D call TRBD1 (7 bases). The CDR3 is 16 residues long. Trimming stripped 0 bases from V and 2 bases from J, with 11 bases between. Germline CDR1 reads LNHDA; CDR2 reads SQIVND (reference sequence). The CDR3 is CASSIDFRGAYNEQFF. The DNA of the CDR3 is TGTGCCAGTAGTATAGATTTCAGGGGGGCCTACAATGAGCAGTTCTTC.

Ten or more counts support this clonotype. V and J are TRBV7-9 and TRBJ1-6; 8 bases align to TRBD1. V shed 6 bases, J shed 6 bases, and the junction held 1 base outside the gene matches. The CDR3 is made up of 13 amino acids. The germline V gene has CDR1 SEHNR and CDR2 FQNEAQ (reference sequence). Written as DNA, the CDR3 is TGTGCCAGCAGGACAGGGGTTAATTCACCCCTCCACTTT. Residues: CASRTGVNSPLHF. The variable domain in full, completed from reference TRBV7-9 and TRBJ1-6, reads DTGVSQNPRHKITKRGQNVTFRCDPISEHNRLYWYRQTLGQGPEFLTYFQNEAQLEKSRLLSDRFSAERPKGSFSTLEIQRTEQGDSAMYLCASRTGVNSPLHFGNGTRLTVT.

This clonotype has a handful of counts. The chain uses TRBV4-2 and TRBJ2-7; no clear D. Germline CDR1 LGHNA, CDR2 YNFKEQ. The germline V and J ends were trimmed by 3 bases and 4 bases, with 16 bases remaining between them. The length of the CDR3 is 15 residues. Here the CDR3 reads CASSQVQGTAYEQYF. The CDR3 bases are TGTGCCAGCAGCCAGGTACAAGGAACGGCATACGAGCAGTACTTC.

This clonotype was counted ten times or more. The chain couples TRBV30 to TRBJ1-6; 7 nucleotides match TRBD1. Trimming removed 3 bases from V and 8 bases from J; junction bases left unmatched: 10. Germline CDR1 and CDR2: GTSNPN and SVGIG (reference sequence). The CDR3 covers 15 residues. The CDR3 region is CAWRNPDREYSPLHF. CDR3 DNA: TGTGCCTGGAGGAACCCAGACAGGGAATATTCACCCCTCCACTTT.

There are many counts of this clonotype. J is TRBJ1-2 and V is TRBV2; 9 nucleotides match TRBD1. In germline, CDR1 is SNHLY, CDR2 FYNNEI. The CDR3 spans 15 residues. J gave up 5 bases and V 3 bases, and 7 bases lay outside the gene matches. Written as DNA, the CDR3 is TGTGCCAGCAGTGACATTGGACAGGGGATGTATGGCTACACCTTC. Amino acids: CASSDIGQGMYGYTF.

This clonotype was seen a handful of times. The chain joins TRBV5-1 to TRBJ2-2, with a tentative D call TRBD2 (5 bases). V shed 0 bases and J shed 6 bases, with 6 bases lying between them. The CDR3 totals 13 residues. Germline-derived CDR1 and CDR2 are SGHRS and YFSETQ. This CDR3 reads CASSLEAAGELFF. The DNA for the CDR3 is TGCGCCAGCAGCTTGGAAGCGGCCGGGGAGCTGTTTTTT.

This clonotype was seen repeatedly, ten times or more. V usage is TRBV20-1 and J usage is TRBJ1-5, with no clear D. The CDR3 extends over 14 amino acids. Germline V CDR1 and CDR2: DFQATT, SNEGSKA (reference sequence). Trimming left V 3 bases short and J 4 bases short, with 13 bases between. CDR3 protein: CSARAGSQNQPQHF. The DNA of the CDR3 is TGCAGTGCTAGGGCCGGGTCTCAAAATCAGCCCCAGCATTTT.

This clonotype was seen ten or more times. The chain combines TRBV5-1 with TRBJ2-7, with a weak D call TRBD2 (5 bases). Looked up from germline, CDR1 is SGHRS and CDR2 is YFSETQ. With 0 bases removed from V and 3 bases from J, the gap between germline ends came to 7 bases. CDR3 length: 13 amino acids. This chain's CDR3 is CASSLVGNYEQYF. The CDR3 coding sequence is TGCGCCAGCAGCTTGGTCGGGAACTACGAGCAGTACTTC.

This clonotype has at least ten counts. The chain recombines TRBV6-6 with TRBJ2-3; the match to TRBD2 covers 10 bases. V dropped 5 bases and J dropped 2; count of bases not matched to a gene: 10. The V gene's germline CDR1 is MNHNY and CDR2 SVGAGI (reference sequence). The CDR3 has 17 amino acids. The CDR3 spells CASSPGTSAIFTDTQYF. CDR3 nucleotides: TGTGCCAGCAGTCCGGGGACTAGCGCGATTTTCACAGATACGCAGTATTTT.

This clonotype showed up just a few times. V and J are TRBV6-2 or TRBV6-3 and TRBJ1-1; 7 bases are a match to TRBD1. Looked up from germline, CDR1 is MNHEY and CDR2 is SVGEGT. Trimming removed 5 bases from V and 1 base from J; junction bases left unmatched: 4. The CDR3 runs 14 residues. The chain's CDR3 is CASSETGANTEAFF. CDR3 coding DNA: TGTGCCAGCAGTGAAACAGGGGCGAACACTGAAGCTTTCTTT.

In this sample, this clonotype turned up many times. The rearrangement links TRBV7-9 to TRBJ2-3; perhaps TRBD1 as D (6 bases). V lost 4 bases to trimming and J lost 1 base, with 15 bases between them. CDR1 and CDR2 (germline): SEHNR, FQNEAQ (reference sequence). The CDR3 consists of 16 residues. The CDR3 here is CASSYAQGSGTDTQYF. In nucleotides, the CDR3 is TGTGCCAGCAGCTATGCACAGGGCTCAGGCACAGATACGCAGTATTTT. The full variable domain, with the rest looked up from reference TRBV7-9 and TRBJ2-3, is DTGVSQNPRHKITKRGQNVTFRCDPISEHNRLYWYRQTLGQGPEFLTYFQNEAQLEKSRLLSDRFSAERPKGSFSTLEIQRTEQGDSAMYLCASSYAQGSGTDTQYFGPGTRLTVL.

This chain links TRBV7-9 with TRBJ1-1; 8 positions match TRBD1. The V segment lost 3 bases and the J segment 1 base; nucleotides outside the gene matches: 7. The V gene's germline CDR1 is SEHNR and CDR2 FQNEAQ (reference sequence). The CDR3 has 16 amino acids. Here the CDR3 reads CASSFRPGGRNTEAFF. The CDR3 DNA reads TGTGCCAGCAGCTTCCGGCCAGGGGGCCGGAACACTGAAGCTTTCTTT. Variable domain in full (rest from reference TRBV7-9 and TRBJ1-1): DTGVSQNPRHKITKRGQNVTFRCDPISEHNRLYWYRQTLGQGPEFLTYFQNEAQLEKSRLLSDRFSAERPKGSFSTLEIQRTEQGDSAMYLCASSFRPGGRNTEAFFGQGTRLTVV.

This clonotype was detected ten times or more. The gene calls are TRBV19 and TRBJ1-4; D remains unclear. Trimming removed 1 base at V and 4 bases at J, with 10 bases between. In germline, CDR1 is LNHDA, CDR2 SQIVND (reference sequence). The CDR3 has 15 residues. CDR3 nucleotide sequence: TGTGCCAGTAGTATAGTACCAGAACTTAATGAAAAACTGTTTTTT. Its protein product is CASSIVPELNEKLFF.

This clonotype was seen repeatedly, ten times or more. The chain is built from TRBV3-1 and TRBJ1-2, with TRBD1 matching over 11 bases. V shed 1 base, J shed 7 bases, and the junction held 5 bases outside the gene matches. This CDR3 comprises 15 residues. Germline CDR1 and CDR2: LGHDT and YNNKEL (reference sequence). The CDR3 sequence: CASSQGGTGGSGYTF. The DNA for the CDR3 is TGTGCCAGCAGCCAAGGGGGGACAGGGGGATCTGGCTACACCTTC.

The V call is TRBV29-1, the J call TRBJ1-2; maybe TRBD1 (5 bases). V lost 6 bases and J lost 1, with 18 bases in between. CDR1 is SQVTM and CDR2 is ANQGSEA in the germline V gene. The CDR3 length is 15 residues. CDR3 residues: CSVFEIEQDNYGYTF. The CDR3 DNA reads as TGCAGCGTCTTTGAGATTGAACAGGATAACTATGGCTACACCTTC.

This clonotype has a count of ten or more. The chain combines TRBV5-1 with TRBJ2-7; 7 positions match TRBD1. The CDR3 loop spans 14 amino acids. Per germline, CDR1 SGHRS and CDR2 YFSETQ. The junction had 7 bases not matched to a gene; V was cut back by 4 bases and J by 3 bases. This CDR3 is CASSPAAGGYEQYF. The CDR3 DNA sequence: TGCGCCAGCAGCCCGGCGGCAGGGGGCTACGAGCAGTACTTC.

CDR3 in amino acids: CSARDRQATNEKLFF. The CDR3 nucleotides read TGCAGTGCTAGAGATAGGCAGGCAACTAATGAAAAACTGTTTTTT. The chain uses TRBV20-1 and TRBJ1-4; no clear D. The V gene lost 0 bases and the J gene lost 0 bases, with 8 bases spanning the gap. Germline CDR1 DFQATT, CDR2 SNEGSKA (reference sequence). The CDR3 contains 15 residues.